This TCR beta chain originates from a study of control samples from healthy donors and cancer patients. This CDR3 is 11 amino acids long. In germline, CDR1 is KGHDR, CDR2 SFDVKD. Trimming stripped 4 bases from V and 3 bases from J, with 0 bases between. Measured with immunoSEQ multiplex PCR; TCRdb has only the in-frame clones, and not every one. The table shows approximately 37,000 clones, with over 70% occurring only once. The sample comprised PBMCs. The rearrangement uses TRBV24-1 and TRBJ2-1; D not resolved. The clonotype originates from a woman in her fifties or sixties with lung cancer. The CDR3 bases are TGTGCCACCAGTGACTACAATGAGCAGTTCTTC. Residues: CATSDYNEQFF.